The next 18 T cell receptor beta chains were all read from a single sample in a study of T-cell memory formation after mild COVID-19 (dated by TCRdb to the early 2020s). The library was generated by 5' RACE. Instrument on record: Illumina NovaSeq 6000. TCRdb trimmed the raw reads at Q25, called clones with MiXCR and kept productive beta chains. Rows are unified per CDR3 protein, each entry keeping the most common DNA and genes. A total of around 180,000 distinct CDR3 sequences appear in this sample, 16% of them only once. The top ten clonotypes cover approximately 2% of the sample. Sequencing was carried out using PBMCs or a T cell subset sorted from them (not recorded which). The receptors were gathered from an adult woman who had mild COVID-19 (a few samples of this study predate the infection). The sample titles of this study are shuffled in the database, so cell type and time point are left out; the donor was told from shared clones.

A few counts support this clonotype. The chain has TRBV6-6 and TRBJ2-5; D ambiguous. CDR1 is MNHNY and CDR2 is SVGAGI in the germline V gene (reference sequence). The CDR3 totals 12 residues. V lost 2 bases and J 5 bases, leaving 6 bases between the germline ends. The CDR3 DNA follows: TGTGCCAGCAGTTACCCTGGGGAGACCCAGTACTTC. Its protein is CASSYPGETQYF.

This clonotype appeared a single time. The CDR3 here is CASKLAGTNNEQFF. CDR3 nucleotides: TGTGCCAGCAAACTAGCGGGTACGAACAATGAGCAGTTCTTC. J is TRBJ2-1 and V is TRBV2, with TRBD2 identical over 9 bases. J lost 5 bases, V lost 7 bases, and 6 bases had no gene match. The germline V gene has CDR1 SNHLY and CDR2 FYNNEI. The CDR3 loop spans 14 amino acids. Complete variable domain (other parts from reference TRBV2 and TRBJ2-1): EPEVTQTPSHQVTQMGQEVILRCVPISNHLYFYWYRQILGQKVEFLVSFYNNEISEKSEIFDDQFSVERPDGSNFTLKIRSTKLEDSAMYFCASKLAGTNNEQFFGPGTRLTVL.

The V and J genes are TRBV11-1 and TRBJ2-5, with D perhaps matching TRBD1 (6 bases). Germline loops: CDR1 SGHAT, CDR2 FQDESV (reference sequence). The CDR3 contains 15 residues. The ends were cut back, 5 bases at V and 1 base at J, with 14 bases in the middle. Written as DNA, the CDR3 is TGTGCCAGCAGCATCCGGGACACGTCCCAAGAGACCCAGTACTTC. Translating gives CASSIRDTSQETQYF.

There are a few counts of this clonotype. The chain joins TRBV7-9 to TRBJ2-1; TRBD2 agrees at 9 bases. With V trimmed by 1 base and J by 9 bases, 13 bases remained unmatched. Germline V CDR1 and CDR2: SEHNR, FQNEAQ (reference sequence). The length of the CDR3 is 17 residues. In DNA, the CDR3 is TGTGCCAGCAGCTTAGATATGACTAGCGGCCTGCGTGGTGAGCAGTTCTTC. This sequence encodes CASSLDMTSGLRGEQFF.

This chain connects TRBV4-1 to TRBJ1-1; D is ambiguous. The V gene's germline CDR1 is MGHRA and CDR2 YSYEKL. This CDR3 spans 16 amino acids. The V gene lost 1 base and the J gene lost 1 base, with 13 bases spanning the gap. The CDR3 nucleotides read TGCGCCAGCAGCCAAGGTTTGGGAGAGGCGAACACTGAAGCTTTCTTT. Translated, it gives CASSQGLGEANTEAFF.

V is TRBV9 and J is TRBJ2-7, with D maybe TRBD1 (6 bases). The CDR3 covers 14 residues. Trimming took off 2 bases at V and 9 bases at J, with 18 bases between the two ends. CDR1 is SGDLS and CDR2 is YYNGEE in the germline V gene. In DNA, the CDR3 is TGTGCCAGCAGCGTCGACAGGTACTCCGTTAGGCAGTACTTC. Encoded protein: CASSVDRYSVRQYF.

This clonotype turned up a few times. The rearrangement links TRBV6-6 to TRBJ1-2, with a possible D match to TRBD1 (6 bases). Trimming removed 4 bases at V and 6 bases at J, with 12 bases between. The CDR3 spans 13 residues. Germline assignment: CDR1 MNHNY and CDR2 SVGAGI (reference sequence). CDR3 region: CASSWKGVDGYTF. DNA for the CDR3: TGTGCCAGCAGTTGGAAGGGGGTGGATGGCTACACCTTC.

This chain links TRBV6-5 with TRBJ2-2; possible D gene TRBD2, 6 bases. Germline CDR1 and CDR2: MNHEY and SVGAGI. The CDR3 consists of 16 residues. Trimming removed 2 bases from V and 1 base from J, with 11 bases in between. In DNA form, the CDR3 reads TGTGCCAGCAGTTACGTGGGGGGTTGGAACACCGGGGAGCTGTTTTTT. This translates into CASSYVGGWNTGELFF.

The CDR3 spells CASSREGDTQYF. The CDR3 region has the DNA TGTGCCAGCAGCAGAGAGGGAGATACGCAGTATTTT. This rearrangement joins TRBV7-9 to TRBJ2-3, with D maybe TRBD2 (5 bases). V lost 5 bases to trimming and J lost 5 bases, with 8 bases between them. This CDR3 has 12 amino acids. The germline CDR1 and CDR2 sequences are SEHNR and FQNEAQ (reference sequence).

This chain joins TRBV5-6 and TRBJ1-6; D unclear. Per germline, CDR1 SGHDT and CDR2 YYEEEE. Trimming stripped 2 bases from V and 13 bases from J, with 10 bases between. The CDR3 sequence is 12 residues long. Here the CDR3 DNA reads TGTGCCAGCAGCTTTCTAGCCCTTCCCCTCCACTTT. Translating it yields CASSFLALPLHF.

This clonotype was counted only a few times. Here the CDR3 DNA reads TGTGCCAGCAGATCCATGACCCGTTCGCCCCAGCATTTT. Its protein is CASRSMTRSPQHF. The V gene is TRBV5-6, the J gene TRBJ1-5; the D is unclear. The CDR3 length is 13 residues. The germline CDR1 and CDR2 sequences are SGHDT and YYEEEE. Trimming left V 5 bases short and J 9 bases short, with 15 bases between.

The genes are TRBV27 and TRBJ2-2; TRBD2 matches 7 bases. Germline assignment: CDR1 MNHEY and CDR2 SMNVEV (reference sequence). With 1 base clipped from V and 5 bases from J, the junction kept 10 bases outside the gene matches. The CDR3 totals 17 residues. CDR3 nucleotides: TGTGCCAGCAGTTTATATTACGGCGGGGAGGGGACCGGGGAGCTGTTTTTT. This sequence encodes CASSLYYGGEGTGELFF.

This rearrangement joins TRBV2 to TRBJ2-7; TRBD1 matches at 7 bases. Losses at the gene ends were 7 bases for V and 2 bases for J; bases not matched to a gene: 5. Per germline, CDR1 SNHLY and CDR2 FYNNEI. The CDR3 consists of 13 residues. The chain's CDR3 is CASKNRGTYEQYF. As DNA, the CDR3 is TGTGCCAGCAAAAACAGGGGTACCTACGAGCAGTACTTC.

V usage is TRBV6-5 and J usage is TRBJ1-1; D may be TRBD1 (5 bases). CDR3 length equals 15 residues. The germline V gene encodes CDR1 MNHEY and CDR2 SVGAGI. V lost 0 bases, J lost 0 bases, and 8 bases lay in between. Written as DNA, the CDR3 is TGTGCCAGCAGTTACTCTCGGGGCCTGAACACTGAAGCTTTCTTT. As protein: CASSYSRGLNTEAFF.

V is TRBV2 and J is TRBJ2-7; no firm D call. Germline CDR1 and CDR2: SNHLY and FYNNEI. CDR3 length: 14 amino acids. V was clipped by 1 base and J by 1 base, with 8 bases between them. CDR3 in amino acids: CASSEEISSYEQYF. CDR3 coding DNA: TGTGCCAGCAGTGAAGAAATCAGTTCCTACGAGCAGTACTTC.

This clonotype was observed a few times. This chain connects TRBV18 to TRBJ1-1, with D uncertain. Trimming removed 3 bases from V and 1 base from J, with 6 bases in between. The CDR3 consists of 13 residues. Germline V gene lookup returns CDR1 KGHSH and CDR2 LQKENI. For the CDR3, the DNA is TGTGCCAGCTCACCGTGGGGGAACACTGAAGCTTTCTTT. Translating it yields CASSPWGNTEAFF.

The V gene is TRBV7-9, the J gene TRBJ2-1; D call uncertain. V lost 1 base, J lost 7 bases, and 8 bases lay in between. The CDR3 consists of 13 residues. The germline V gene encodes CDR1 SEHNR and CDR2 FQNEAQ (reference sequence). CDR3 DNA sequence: TGTGCCAGCAGCTTAGTCGACGAGAATGAGCAGTTCTTC. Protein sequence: CASSLVDENEQFF. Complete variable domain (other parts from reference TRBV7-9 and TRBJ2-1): DTGVSQNPRHKITKRGQNVTFRCDPISEHNRLYWYRQTLGQGPEFLTYFQNEAQLEKSRLLSDRFSAERPKGSFSTLEIQRTEQGDSAMYLCASSLVDENEQFFGPGTRLTVL.

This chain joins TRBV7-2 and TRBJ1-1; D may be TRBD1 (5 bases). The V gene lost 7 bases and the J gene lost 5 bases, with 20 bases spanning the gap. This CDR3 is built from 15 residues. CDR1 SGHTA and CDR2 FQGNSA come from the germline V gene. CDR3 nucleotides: TGTGCCAGCAAACAGGACAATATCGGGGCTACTGAAGCTTTCTTT. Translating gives CASKQDNIGATEAFF.